These 10 T cell receptor beta chains were sequenced from one sample in a study of blood T cells in healthy people across ages. Sample-barcoded 5' priming and a J-beta primer mix drove a second PCR of about 6 to 11 cycles. TCRdb re-analysed the 5' RACE reads in MiXCR, keeping a single row per CDR3 protein. The table lists over 600,000 distinct CDR3 sequences, around 20% of them singletons, with roughly 3.6% in the top ten. Sequencing was carried out using blood. These receptors were taken from an older man in good health.

The genes are TRBV5-1 and TRBJ2-1, with D possibly TRBD2 on 5 matching bases. The CDR3 runs to 16 residues. V lost 2 bases to trimming and J lost 0 bases, with 12 bases between them. Germline CDR1 reads SGHRS; CDR2 reads YFSETQ. In DNA, the CDR3 is TGCGCCAGCAGCTTTCGGAGCGGTAGCTCCTACAATGAGCAGTTCTTC. It yields the protein CASSFRSGSSYNEQFF.

This clonotype was detected a few times. The CDR3 is CASSSLRLAGGPLNEQFF. DNA of the CDR3: TGTGCCAGCAGTTCCTTACGACTAGCGGGAGGGCCATTAAATGAGCAGTTCTTC. The genes are TRBV6-2 or TRBV6-3 and TRBJ2-1, with 14 bases matching TRBD2. Trimming removed 4 bases from V and 7 bases from J; junction bases left unmatched: 12. Germline CDR1 MNHEY, CDR2 SVGEGT. CDR3 length: 18 residues.

As to this clonotype: An end of the junction does not agree with germline; a read error may underlie this. This sequence joins TRBV12-3 or TRBV12-4 and TRBJ2-5, with 12 positions matching TRBD1. This CDR3 has 15 residues. CDR3 sequence: CASRSGTGGLDERFF. CDR3 DNA sequence: TGTGCCAGCAGGTCCGGGACAGGGGGCTTGGATGAGCGGTTCTTC.

The chain combines TRBV12-3 or TRBV12-4 with TRBJ2-5; D is perhaps TRBD2 (7 bases). The DNA end is more similar to TRBJ2-1, so the J call may be wrong. The CDR3 contains 15 residues. The CDR3 region has the DNA TGTGCCAGCAGCCGAGGGGGTGCGGGAGTTGGGGAGCAGTTCTTC. Translating gives CASSRGGAGVGEQFF.

V and J are TRBV7-2 and TRBJ2-5; D ambiguous. The closer fit of TRBJ2-7 to the DNA end suggests the J call may be wrong. Looked up from germline, CDR1 is SGHTA and CDR2 is FQGNSA. The CDR3 length is 15 residues. This CDR3 is CASSLDRSESYEQYF. Written as DNA, the CDR3 is TGTGCCAGCAGCTTAGATCGGTCCGAGTCCTACGAGCAGTACTTC.

This clonotype was seen a handful of times. The genes are TRBV20-1 and TRBJ2-7, with 14 bases fitting TRBD2. The end of the DNA aligns better with TRBJ2-1, so the J call may be wrong. The CDR3 totals 18 residues. Germline CDR1 is DFQATT and CDR2 is SNEGSKA (reference sequence). CDR3 nucleotide sequence: TGCAGTGCTTGTACCGGGACTAGCGGGAGAGGGGTGTACAATGAGCAGTTCTTC. Translation gives CSACTGTSGRGVYNEQFF.

V gene TRBV7-2 combines with J gene TRBJ2-1, with 8 bases lining up with TRBD2. CDR1 is SGHTA, CDR2 FQGNSA, per germline. This CDR3 contains 15 residues. Trimming took 1 base from V and 3 from J; bases not matched to a gene: 2. Here the CDR3 DNA reads TGTGCCAGCAGCTTAGAAGCGGGAGTCTACAATGAGCAGTTCTTC. This gives the protein CASSLEAGVYNEQFF.

The chain is built from TRBV20-1 and TRBJ1-1; no definite D call. The CDR3 runs 13 residues. Looked up from germline, CDR1 is DFQATT and CDR2 is SNEGSKA (reference sequence). V was clipped by 1 base and J by 5 bases, with 11 bases between them. The CDR3 DNA reads as TGCAGTGCTAGAGCGGAGGGTAAAACTGAAGCTTTCTTT. It is translated as CSARAEGKTEAFF.

The V call is TRBV3-1, the J call TRBJ2-5; TRBD2 aligns across 7 bases. The DNA matches TRBJ2-1 better at its end, which makes the J call doubtful. The CDR3 consists of 14 residues. Germline values: CDR1 LGHDT, CDR2 YNNKEL (reference sequence). CDR3 DNA sequence: TGTGCCAGCAGCCCCAGCGGGGAGGTCAATGAGCAGTTCTTC. This translates into CASSPSGEVNEQFF.

The V and J genes are TRBV7-9 and TRBJ2-7, with D perhaps TRBD2 (6 bases). The V end lost 5 bases, the J end lost 3 bases, and 26 bases lay between the germline ends. There are 18 residues in the CDR3. Germline V gene sequence: CDR1 SEHNR, CDR2 FQNEAQ (reference sequence). The CDR3 loop reads CASSTTVSGGQGNYEQYF. The CDR3 DNA sequence: TGTGCCAGCAGCACAACAGTCTCTGGAGGGCAGGGAAACTACGAGCAGTACTTC.